Listed below are T cell receptor beta chains from one sample, sequenced in a study of blood T cells in healthy people across ages. Each CDR3 protein gets one entry after TCRdb re-called the 5' RACE reads with MiXCR. The sample includes around 700,000 distinct CDR3 sequences, 20% to 25% of them seen just once. This same sample was also part of a study on T cells of mothers and their children.

Sequencing was carried out using blood. The source of these receptors is a boy younger than 18 in good health. Each CDR3 is given with its conserved first and last residue. Each record gives: CDR3 DNA, CDR3 protein, J gene, D gene, clone size, V gene. A D gene is named only where the DNA matches it firmly. Size is omitted from some rows. Given values are once, few, many or a class for expanded clones.

TGTGCCATCAGTGATGGGGCGGCCAATGAGCAGTTCTTC | CAISDGAANEQFF | TRBJ2-1 | - | few | TRBV10-3
TGTGCCAGCAGTACCAACAGTGGTGGCACCGGGGAGCTGTTTTTT | CASSTNSGGTGELFF | TRBJ2-2 | - | few | TRBV12-3/TRBV12-4
TGTGCCAGCAGCCAAGGAGGGGTTGGCAGTGAAGCTTTCTTT | CASSQGGVGSEAFF | TRBJ1-1 | - | - | TRBV3-1
TGCAGCGTTGATTTCCAGGCGGGAGGGCCCGTTGAGCAGTTCTTC | CSVDFQAGGPVEQFF | TRBJ2-1 | TRBD2 | - | TRBV29-1
TGCAGTGCTAGAGATAGCGGGAGTTCCTCAGATACGCAGTATTTT | CSARDSGSSSDTQYF | TRBJ2-3 | TRBD2 | - | TRBV20-1
TGTGCCAGCAGCTTGGGGACGGGACGATTGAATGAAAAACTGTTTTTT | CASSLGTGRLNEKLFF | TRBJ1-4 | - | few | TRBV5-4
TGCAGCGTTCTCCGGACGGGAGTTAAGCACAATGAGCAGTTCTTC | CSVLRTGVKHNEQFF | TRBJ2-1 | - | - | TRBV29-1
TGTGCCAGCAACAGAGACAGAGACGGCAATCAGCCCCAGCATTTT | CASNRDRDGNQPQHF | TRBJ1-5 | - | - | TRBV12-3/TRBV12-4
TGCAGCGTTGAACAGGGTTATGGCTACACCTTC | CSVEQGYGYTF | TRBJ1-2 | - | - | TRBV29-1
TGTGCCAGCAGTCACATAGATACGCAGTATTTT | CASSHIDTQYF | TRBJ2-3 | - | few | TRBV27
TGTGCCAGCAGTTACTCCGCAGGGAGGGAAGAGACCCAGTACTTC | CASSYSAGREETQYF | TRBJ2-5 | TRBD2 | - | TRBV6-5
TGTGCCAGCAGCGTATACCCCAACGACATTCAAGAGACCCAGTACTTC | CASSVYPNDIQETQYF | TRBJ2-5 | - | few | TRBV9
TGTGCCAGCAGCCAGACTTCACCCCTCCACTTT | CASSQTSPLHF | TRBJ1-6 | - | - | TRBV2
TGTGCCAGCAGCTCGGGGGTCCAGCAGTACTTC | CASSSGVQQYF | TRBJ2-7 | - | few | TRBV7-9
TGTGCCAGCAGCCAGGTGGTGGGGGGTAAGACCCAGTACTTC | CASSQVVGGKTQYF | TRBJ2-5 | - | few | TRBV14
TGTGCCAGCAGGATAGCGGGAGGCGCCAAAAACATTCAGTACTTC | CASRIAGGAKNIQYF | TRBJ2-4 | TRBD2 | few | TRBV5-6
TGTGCCAGCAGCCAGAAACGGGAAAACGAGCAGTACTTC | CASSQKRENEQYF | TRBJ2-7 | - | - | TRBV3-1
TGTGCCAGCAAGCTCGAGGGGGCCTCGGACGAGCAGTACTTC | CASKLEGASDEQYF | TRBJ2-7 | TRBD1 | - | TRBV27
TGTGCCACCAGCAGGGGACTAGCGGGGGGCTACAATGAGCAGTTCTTC | CATSRGLAGGYNEQFF | TRBJ2-1 | TRBD2 | - | TRBV15
TGTGCCAGCAGTTACTCCGTTACACGCTCCTATAATTCACCCCTCCACTTT | CASSYSVTRSYNSPLHF | TRBJ1-6 | - | few | TRBV6-5
TGCAGCGCAGAACTTCGGCAGGGGAAAAACATTCAGTACTTC | CSAELRQGKNIQYF | TRBJ2-4 | - | many | TRBV29-1
TGCGCCAGCAGCTTGGAAGGGACAAATAATTCACCCCTCCACTTT | CASSLEGTNNSPLHF | TRBJ1-6 | - | - | TRBV5-1
TGCAGCGTTGAATTGTTCGAGGATTACTCTGGAAACACCATATATTTT | CSVELFEDYSGNTIYF | TRBJ1-3 | - | - | TRBV29-1
TGCGCCAGCAGCCACGGGATGAGTAACACCGGGGAGCTGTTTTTT | CASSHGMSNTGELFF | TRBJ2-2 | - | - | TRBV5-1
TGTGCCAGAAAACGGGACAGACCAAACATTCAGTACTTC | CARKRDRPNIQYF | TRBJ2-4 | TRBD1 | few | TRBV28
TGTGCCACCAGCAACCGACTAGCGGGAGGGAATGAGCAGTTCTTC | CATSNRLAGGNEQFF | TRBJ2-1 | TRBD2 | - | TRBV15
TGTGCCAGCAGCCTGGAGGGACAGCGTGGCTACACCTTC | CASSLEGQRGYTF | TRBJ1-2 | TRBD1 | - | TRBV3-1
TGTGCCAGCAGCACCTCGCTAGCGGTCTCCTACAATGAGCAGTTCTTC | CASSTSLAVSYNEQFF | TRBJ2-1 | TRBD2 | - | TRBV7-2
TGCGCCAGCAGCCAGCCGGGACAGATTTACAATGAGCAGTTCTTC | CASSQPGQIYNEQFF | TRBJ2-1 | TRBD1 | few | TRBV5-1
TGCAGCGTTAGAAGGGAGACCCAGTACTTC | CSVRRETQYF | TRBJ2-5 | - | - | TRBV29-1
TGTGCCATCAGTGAGTTGCCCACGGTCGCTGAAGCTTTCTTT | CAISELPTVAEAFF | TRBJ1-1 | - | few | TRBV10-3
TGCAGCGTTGAAGGAGGATGGCGCGCGGGGCCGGACAATGAGCAGTTCTTC | CSVEGGWRAGPDNEQFF | TRBJ2-1 | - | few | TRBV29-1
TGTGCCAGCAGCCAATTCCGGCAGGGGATCACTGAAGCTTTCTTT | CASSQFRQGITEAFF | TRBJ1-1 | - | few | TRBV11-2
TGCGCCAGCAGCGCTGCCACGACGTACCAAGAGACCCAGTACTTC | CASSAATTYQETQYF | TRBJ2-5 | - | - | TRBV5-1
TGTGCCAGCAGCCCTAGCGGGGGGGTCCTGAGCGAGACCCAGTACTTC | CASSPSGGVLSETQYF | TRBJ2-5 | TRBD2 | - | TRBV7-2
TGTGCCAGCAGCTTTCGGATGGAGGGGACTGAAGCTTTCTTT | CASSFRMEGTEAFF | TRBJ1-1 | - | few | TRBV7-6
TGTGCCAGCAGCCAAACCGGGACAGGGGGCGTAGATTGCGAGCAGTACTTC | CASSQTGTGGVDCEQYF | TRBJ2-7 | TRBD1 | few | TRBV4-2
TGTGCCATCAGGCTGGCGGAGAGCACAGATACGCAGTATTTT | CAIRLAESTDTQYF | TRBJ2-3 | - | few | TRBV10-3
TGCAGTGCAGGGGGGACTAGCGGGGCCCCATCCTACGAGCAGTACTTC | CSAGGTSGAPSYEQYF | TRBJ2-7 | TRBD2 | - | TRBV20-1
TGTGCCAGCAGCCCCTGGACAGACTCCCACAACTATGGCTACACCTTC | CASSPWTDSHNYGYTF | TRBJ1-2 | - | - | TRBV12-3/TRBV12-4
TGTGCCAGCAGTTTCTCCCCCGGGACAGGGGACCCCGAGCAGTACTTC | CASSFSPGTGDPEQYF | TRBJ2-7 | TRBD1 | few | TRBV6-2/TRBV6-3
TGTGCCAACAGCTTCGGCGGACAGGGGGCCTACTATGGCTACACCTTC | CANSFGGQGAYYGYTF | TRBJ1-2 | TRBD1 | few | TRBV7-9
TGCAGCCCTTCTGAAGGGGGAACCCGGCGGTACTCCTACGAGCAGTACTTC | CSPSEGGTRRYSYEQYF | TRBJ2-7 | - | - | TRBV29-1
TGCGCCAGCAGCCCGGCAATCCCAGGGGGCATTGGCAAAAACATTCAGTACTTC | CASSPAIPGGIGKNIQYF | TRBJ2-4 | TRBD1 | - | TRBV5-1
TGTGCCAGCAGCCAAGGGGCGGTACTCTATGGCTACACCTTC | CASSQGAVLYGYTF | TRBJ1-2 | - | - | TRBV3-1
TGTGCCAGCTCACCAGAACGGATCATGAACACTGAAGCTTTCTTT | CASSPERIMNTEAFF | TRBJ1-1 | - | - | TRBV18
TGTGCCAGCAGCTTACAGCCGGGACTTCAAGAGACCCAGTACTTC | CASSLQPGLQETQYF | TRBJ2-5 | - | - | TRBV7-9
TGTGCCAGCAGTTATGACAGGGCGGAATTGGCCACTGAAGCTTTCTTT | CASSYDRAELATEAFF | TRBJ1-1 | TRBD1 | - | TRBV27
TGTGCCAGCAGCGGTAAGGGACTAGCGGGACAAGAGACCCAGTACTTC | CASSGKGLAGQETQYF | TRBJ2-5 | TRBD2 | - | TRBV7-9
TGTGCCAGCAGCGTAGAGGGGGCCGTTTACAATGAGCAGTTCTTC | CASSVEGAVYNEQFF | TRBJ2-1 | TRBD1 | few | TRBV9
TGTGCCAGCAGTCCGACAGAAGCCAAAAACATTCAGTACTTC | CASSPTEAKNIQYF | TRBJ2-4 | - | few | TRBV28
TGCAGCGTTGACCCGGGACAGGGGTCCTACGAGCAGTACTTC | CSVDPGQGSYEQYF | TRBJ2-7 | TRBD1 | - | TRBV29-1
TGTGCCACCAGCGGGACGTCGAGGTTGGAGACCCAGTACTTC | CATSGTSRLETQYF | TRBJ2-5 | - | - | TRBV24-1